This section outlines one TCR beta chain sequence together with its context. Its cognate antigen has yet to be identified. Base qualities are not recorded, but no much larger clone differs from it by a single base. V loses 3 bases of germline sequence and J loses 8 bases, and the interval between the two ends is 15 bases. The CDR1 and CDR2 encoded by the germline V gene are SGDLS and YYNGEE. The CDR3 holds 14 amino acids from the cysteine to the phenylalanine. Only the CDR3 portion is preserved as DNA: 42 bases, with reading frame beginning at the first base. The donors belonged to the validation cohort of around 130 subjects, which was separate from the 666-subject first cohort. The data were obtained in a study of cytomegalovirus exposure and HLA in healthy donors (dated by TCRdb to 2015 to 2018). Study-level background: According to a later analysis, the approximately 120 validation repertoires were produced on the same platform as the 666 repertoires of the first cohort. The study aimed to test whether signatures of past pathogen exposure could be identified by cataloging public T cell receptors. Besides the first cohort of some 670 subjects, a separate validation cohort made up of 90 to 150 different subjects was used. High-throughput TCR immunosequencing, statistical association of individual TCRs with disease status, and machine learning were combined to predict cytomegalovirus infection status. Here is what the overall study found, with its caveats: The classifier was reported to diagnose cytomegalovirus status with high specificity and sensitivity in both the original and validation cohorts. The validation cohort had no HLA typing available for a later analysis, so co-occurrence within that cohort was assessed over all 120 repertoires. Most TCR sequences were seen in very few donors, while some public TCRs were found in many individuals. A later analysis found that TCRs clustered in the first cohort also tended to co-occur in the 95 to 150 validation repertoires, with approximately 95% of cluster scores above 0. In vitro tests confirmed that three of the cytomegalovirus-associated TCR beta chains recognize cytomegalovirus antigens. A total of roughly 160 TCR beta chains were listed by the study as associated with cytomegalovirus. The authors suggested that the approach could potentially be generalized to other disease states and immunological phenotypes.

The library was generated by the immunoSEQ multiplex PCR assay. Per the authors' processing: To diagnose cytomegalovirus status from the catalog of TCR beta chain sequences, a statistical classification framework was built. Held by TCRdb, this immuneACCESS table contains in-frame sequences only and omits some clones. Under half of the omission traces to an unresolved V gene where checked; the cause of the rest is unknown. V, J and clone size are those of that table, while D and trimming were read from the DNA. This sample comprises about 110,000 clones, 88% of them detected only once. The ten largest clones capture more than 1.5% of the sample.

Source material: PBMCs. The sequence is built from TRBV9 and TRBJ2-1; TRBD1 is a possible D gene, resting on 6 matching bases. The sequence was collected from a woman aged 18-35 years in good health and CMV-seropositive. Here is the DNA: TGTGCCAGCAGCGCAGATACAGGGCGGCATGAGCAGTTCTTC. Translated, this is CASSADTGRHEQFF.